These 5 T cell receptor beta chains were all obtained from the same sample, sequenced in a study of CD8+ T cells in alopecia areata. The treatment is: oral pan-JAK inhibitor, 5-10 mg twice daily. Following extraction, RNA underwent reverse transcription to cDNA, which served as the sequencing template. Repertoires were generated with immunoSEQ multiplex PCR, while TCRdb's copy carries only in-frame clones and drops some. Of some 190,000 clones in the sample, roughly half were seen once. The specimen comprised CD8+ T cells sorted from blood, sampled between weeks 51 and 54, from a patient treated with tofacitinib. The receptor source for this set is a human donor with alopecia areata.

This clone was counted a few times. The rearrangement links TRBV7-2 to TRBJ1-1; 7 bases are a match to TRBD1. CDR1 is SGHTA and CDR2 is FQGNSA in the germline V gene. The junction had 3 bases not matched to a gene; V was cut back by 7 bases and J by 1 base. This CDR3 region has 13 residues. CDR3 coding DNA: TGTGCCAGCACCGCAGGGGGGAACACTGAAGCTTTCTTT. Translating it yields CASTAGGNTEAFF.

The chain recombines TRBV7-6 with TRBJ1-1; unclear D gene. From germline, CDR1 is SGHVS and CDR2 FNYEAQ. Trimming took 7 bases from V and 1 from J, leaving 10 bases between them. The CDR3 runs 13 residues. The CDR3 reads CASTLAENTEAFF. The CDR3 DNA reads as TGTGCCAGCACTTTGGCAGAGAACACTGAAGCTTTCTTT.

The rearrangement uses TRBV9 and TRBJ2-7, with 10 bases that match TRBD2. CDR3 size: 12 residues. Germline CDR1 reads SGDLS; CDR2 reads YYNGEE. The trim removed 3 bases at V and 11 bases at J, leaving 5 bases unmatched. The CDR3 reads CASSAGAGGKYF. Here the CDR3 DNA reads TGTGCCAGCAGCGCCGGAGCGGGGGGGAAGTACTTC.

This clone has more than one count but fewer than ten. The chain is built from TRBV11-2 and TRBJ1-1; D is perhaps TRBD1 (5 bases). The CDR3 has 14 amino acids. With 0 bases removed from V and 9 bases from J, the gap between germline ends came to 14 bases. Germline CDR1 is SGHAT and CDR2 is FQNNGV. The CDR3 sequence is CASSLDWSGQKAFF. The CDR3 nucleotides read TGTGCCAGCAGCTTAGATTGGTCGGGGCAGAAAGCTTTCTTT.

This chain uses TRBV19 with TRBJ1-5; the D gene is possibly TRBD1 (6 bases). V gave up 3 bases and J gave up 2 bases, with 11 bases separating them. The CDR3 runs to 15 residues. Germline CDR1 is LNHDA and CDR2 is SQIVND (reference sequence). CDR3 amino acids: CASSMAGGGNQPQHF. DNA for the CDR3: TGTGCCAGTAGTATGGCGGGGGGCGGCAATCAGCCCCAGCATTTT.